This TCR beta chain derives from a study of shared clonotypes between healthy human individuals. Naive CD4+ cells were CD45RA-selected; the remaining cells were memory. The germline gives CDR1 SGHKS, CDR2 YYEKEE (reference sequence). Trimming removed 3 bases from V and 2 bases from J, with 11 bases in between. The CDR3 runs 15 residues. To note about this clone: Its cognate antigen is unknown.

Findings and limits, study-wide: Generally, estimated richness proved larger in naive subsets than it did in memory subsets.

Deep was the level used in running the assay. Method: immunoSEQ multiplex PCR; TCRdb's copy keeps in-frame clones and lacks some. The sample consists of about a million clones, around 77% of them appearing once. This clonotype was sampled from a man aged 18 to 29 in good health. Some clones in this sample may be carry-over from other donors' samples. Sequencing was done on a sample of memory CD4+ T cells from PBMCs. Regarding subset: CD45RA-negative fraction. This chain links TRBV5-5 with TRBJ2-2; D is ambiguous. CDR3 coding DNA: TGTGCCAGCAGCTATACGACCCTTAACACCGGGGAGCTGTTTTTT. It specifies CASSYTTLNTGELFF.